This record covers a single TCR beta chain. Its antigen is currently unknown. This record comes from a study of post-analysis software for immune sequencing data. Study background: Some patients lacked subtype; others had relapsing-remitting, secondary progressive or progressive-relapsing disease. Points from the study as a whole: Comparison of patients with controls showed a handful of TRBV segments more frequent in patients, TRBV5-6, TRBV5-1 and TRBV20-1 among them.

V lost 8 bases, J lost 2 bases, and 14 bases lay in between. From germline, CDR1 is ENHRY and CDR2 SYGVKD. The CDR3 runs 14 residues. The authors incorporated unique molecular identifiers into the TCR beta cDNA libraries. TCRdb analysed the PCR reads with MiXCR anew, one entry per CDR3 protein. The sample yields some 890,000 distinct CDR3 sequences, approximately 53% seen once. The sample was blood. The chain employs TRBV10-3 and TRBJ2-3, with D perhaps being TRBD1 or TRBD2 (6 bases each). The clonotype originates from a girl between 5 and 17 years old with multiple sclerosis. The CDR3 DNA sequence: TGTGCCATCCGCGGAGGGGGAATCACAGATACGCAGTATTTT. The encoded protein is CAIRGGGITDTQYF.